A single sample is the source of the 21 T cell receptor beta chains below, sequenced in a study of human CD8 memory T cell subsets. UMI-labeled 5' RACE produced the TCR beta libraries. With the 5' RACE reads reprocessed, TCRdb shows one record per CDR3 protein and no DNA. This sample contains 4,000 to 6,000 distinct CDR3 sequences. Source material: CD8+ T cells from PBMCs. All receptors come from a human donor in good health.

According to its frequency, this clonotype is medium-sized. CDR3: CATSRVPGTGELFF. The chain combines TRBV15 with TRBJ2-2; TCRdb gives TRBD1 as the D gene, but with no DNA this cannot be confirmed. Germline V gives CDR1 LNHNV, CDR2 YYDKDF (reference sequence). The CDR3 runs to 14 residues.

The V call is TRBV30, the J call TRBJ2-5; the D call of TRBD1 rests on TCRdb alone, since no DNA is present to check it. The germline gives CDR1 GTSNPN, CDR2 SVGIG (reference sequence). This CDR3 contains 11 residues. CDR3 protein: CAWDRVETQYF. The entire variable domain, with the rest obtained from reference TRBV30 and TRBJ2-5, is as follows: SQTIHQWPATLVQPVGSPLSLECTVEGTSNPNLYWYRQAAGRGLQLLFYSVGIGQISSEVPQNLSASRPQDRQFILSSKKLLLSDSGFYLCAWDRVETQYFGPGTRLLVL.

The CDR3 spells CASSSTQGAGDTQYF. The chain carries TRBV25-1 and TRBJ2-3; TCRdb proposes TRBD1, but this gene call is untestable without DNA. This CDR3 has 15 residues. Germline V CDR1 and CDR2: MGHDK, SYGVNS. Looking up the rest from reference TRBV25-1 and TRBJ2-3 gives the full variable domain: EADIYQTPRYLVIGTGKKITLECSQTMGHDKMYWYQQDPGMELHLIHYSYGVNSTEKGDLSSESTVSRIRTEHFPLTLESARPSHTSQYLCASSSTQGAGDTQYFGPGTRLTVL.

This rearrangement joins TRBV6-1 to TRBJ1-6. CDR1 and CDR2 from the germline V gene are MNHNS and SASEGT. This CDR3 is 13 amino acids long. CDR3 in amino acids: CASSDSENSPLHF.

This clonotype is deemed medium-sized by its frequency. The CDR3 here is CSARDPTSDTQYF. The chain employs TRBV20-1 and TRBJ2-3. The germline V gene has CDR1 DFQATT and CDR2 SNEGSKA (reference sequence). This CDR3 has 13 residues.

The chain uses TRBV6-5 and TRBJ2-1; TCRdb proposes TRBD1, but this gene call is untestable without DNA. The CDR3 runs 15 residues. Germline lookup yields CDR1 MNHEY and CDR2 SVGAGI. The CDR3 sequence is CASRPLYGSYNEQFF.

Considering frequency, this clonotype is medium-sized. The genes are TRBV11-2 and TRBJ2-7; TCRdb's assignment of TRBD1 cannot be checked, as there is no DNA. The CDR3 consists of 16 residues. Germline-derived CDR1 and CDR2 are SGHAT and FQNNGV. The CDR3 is CASSLGGTWGVYEQYF.

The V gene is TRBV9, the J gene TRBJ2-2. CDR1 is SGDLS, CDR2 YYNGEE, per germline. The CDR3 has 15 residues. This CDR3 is CATPSLGKDTGELFF.

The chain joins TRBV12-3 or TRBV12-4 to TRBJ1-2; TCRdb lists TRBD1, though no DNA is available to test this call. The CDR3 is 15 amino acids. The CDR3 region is CASSSPGQGAYGYTF.

The CDR3 region is CASRTTPGQTYEQYF. The chain carries TRBV27 and TRBJ2-7; the D gene TCRdb calls, TRBD1, cannot be checked with no DNA. Germline loops: CDR1 MNHEY, CDR2 SMNVEV (reference sequence). This CDR3 contains 15 residues.

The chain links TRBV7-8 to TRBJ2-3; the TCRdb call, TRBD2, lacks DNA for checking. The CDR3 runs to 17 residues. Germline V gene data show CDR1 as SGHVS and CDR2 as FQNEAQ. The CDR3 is CASSFTFGRGVTDTQYF. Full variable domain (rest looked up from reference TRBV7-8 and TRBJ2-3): GAGVSQSPRYKVAKRGQDVALRCDPISGHVSLFWYQQALGQGPEFLTYFQNEAQLDKSGLPSDRFFAERPEGSVSTLKIQRTQQEDSAVYLCASSFTFGRGVTDTQYFGPGTRLTVL.

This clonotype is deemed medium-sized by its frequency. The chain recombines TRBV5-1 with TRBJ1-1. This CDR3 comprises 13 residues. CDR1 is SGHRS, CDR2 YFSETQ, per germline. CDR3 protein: CASSLEGNTEAFF.

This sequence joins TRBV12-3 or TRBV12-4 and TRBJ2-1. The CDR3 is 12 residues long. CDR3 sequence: CASSRTAEEQFF.

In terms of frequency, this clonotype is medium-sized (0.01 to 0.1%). The CDR3 protein is CSVTPGQGEETQYF. The rearrangement uses TRBV29-1 and TRBJ2-5; TCRdb picks TRBD1, but there is no DNA to check that call. This CDR3 has 14 amino acids. In germline, CDR1 is SQVTM, CDR2 ANQGSEA.

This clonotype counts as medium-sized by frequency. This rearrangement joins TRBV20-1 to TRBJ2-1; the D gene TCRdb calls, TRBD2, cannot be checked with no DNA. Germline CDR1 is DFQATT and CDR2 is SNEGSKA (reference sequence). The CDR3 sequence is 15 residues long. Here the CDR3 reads CSAPSSADSYNEQFF.

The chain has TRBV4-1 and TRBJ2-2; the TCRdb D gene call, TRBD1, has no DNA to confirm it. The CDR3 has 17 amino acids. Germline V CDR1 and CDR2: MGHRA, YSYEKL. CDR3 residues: CASSQVGQGGYTGELFF.

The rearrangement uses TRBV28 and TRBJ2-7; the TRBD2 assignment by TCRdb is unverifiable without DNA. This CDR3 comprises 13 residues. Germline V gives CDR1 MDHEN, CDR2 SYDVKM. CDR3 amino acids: CASARQHSYEQYF.

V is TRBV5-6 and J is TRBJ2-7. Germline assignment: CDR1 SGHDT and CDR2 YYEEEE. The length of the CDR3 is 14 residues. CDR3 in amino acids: CASSHTGSPYEQYF.

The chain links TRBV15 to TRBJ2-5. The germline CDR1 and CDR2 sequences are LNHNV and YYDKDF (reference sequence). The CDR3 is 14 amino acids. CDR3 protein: CATSSPSLLGTQYF. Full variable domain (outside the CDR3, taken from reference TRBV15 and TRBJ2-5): DAMVIQNPRYQVTQFGKPVTLSCSQTLNHNVMYWYQQKSSQAPKLLFHYYDKDFNNEADTPDNFQSRRPNTSFCFLDIRSPGLGDTAMYLCATSSPSLLGTQYFGPGTRLLVL.

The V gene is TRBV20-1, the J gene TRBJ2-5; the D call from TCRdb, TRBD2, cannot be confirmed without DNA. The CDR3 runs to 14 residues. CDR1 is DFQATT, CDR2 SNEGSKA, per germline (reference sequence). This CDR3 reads CSAGLLGGGETQYF.

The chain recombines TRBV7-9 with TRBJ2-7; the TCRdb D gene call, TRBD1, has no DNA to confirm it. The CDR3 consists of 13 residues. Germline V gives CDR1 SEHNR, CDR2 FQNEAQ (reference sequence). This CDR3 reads CASSRTDTYEQYF.